This T cell receptor beta chain emerged from a study of blood T cell repertoires in COVID-19. The overall study: Sites in the United States, Italy and Spain provided acute and convalescent COVID-19 samples. From T cells, B-cell-depleted T cells, or PBMCs came the material, which was cDNA or gDNA.

Patients from Seattle were sampled longitudinally, starting during active infection. The V segment lost 5 bases and the J segment 3 bases; nucleotides outside the gene matches: 4. Germline CDR1 and CDR2: SGHTA and FQGNSA. The CDR3 loop spans 14 amino acids. Original processing methods: Estimation of nucleated cell counts relied on the amplification of reference gene primers. TCRdb keeps only in-frame clones here, not all; method: immunoSEQ multiplex PCR. V, J and clone size are taken as reported in that table, and D and trimming were inferred from the DNA itself. The profile covers hundreds of thousands of clones, with roughly nine tenths appearing a single time and about 3% taken by the ten largest.

The sequenced sample was peripheral blood. This chain uses TRBV7-2 with TRBJ2-7; 10 bases fit TRBD1. The receptor was isolated from a woman aged 25 to 39 with COVID-19, enrolled during active disease. For the CDR3, the DNA is TGTGCCAGCAGCAACCGGGACAGGGGCTACGAGCAGTACTTC. Translated, it gives CASSNRDRGYEQYF. Combining the CDR3 with reference TRBV7-2 and TRBJ2-7 gives the whole variable domain GAGVSQSPSNKVTEKGKDVELRCDPISGHTALYWYRQSLGQGLEFLIYFQGNSAPDKSGLPSDRFSAERTGGSVSTLTIQRTQQEDSAVYLCASSNRDRGYEQYFGPGTRLTVT.